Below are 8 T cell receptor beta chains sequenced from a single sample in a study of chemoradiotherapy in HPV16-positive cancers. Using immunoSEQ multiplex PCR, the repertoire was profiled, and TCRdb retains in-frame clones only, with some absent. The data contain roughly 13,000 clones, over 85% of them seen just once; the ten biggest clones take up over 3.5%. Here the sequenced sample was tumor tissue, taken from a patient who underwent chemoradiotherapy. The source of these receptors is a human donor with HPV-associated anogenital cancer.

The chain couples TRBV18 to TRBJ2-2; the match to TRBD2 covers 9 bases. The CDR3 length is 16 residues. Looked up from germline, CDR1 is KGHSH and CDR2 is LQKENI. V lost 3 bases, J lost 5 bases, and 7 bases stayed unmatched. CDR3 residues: CASSPSAGGTTGELFF. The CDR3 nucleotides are TGTGCCAGCTCACCGTCAGCGGGGGGTACGACCGGGGAGCTGTTTTTT.

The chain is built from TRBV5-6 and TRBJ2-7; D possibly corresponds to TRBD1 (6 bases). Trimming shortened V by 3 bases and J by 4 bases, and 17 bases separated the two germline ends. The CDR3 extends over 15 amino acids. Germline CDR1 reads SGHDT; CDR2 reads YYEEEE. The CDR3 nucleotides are TGTGCCAGCAGCTGGGGCCAGGACAGTGGATACGAGCAGTACTTC. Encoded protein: CASSWGQDSGYEQYF.

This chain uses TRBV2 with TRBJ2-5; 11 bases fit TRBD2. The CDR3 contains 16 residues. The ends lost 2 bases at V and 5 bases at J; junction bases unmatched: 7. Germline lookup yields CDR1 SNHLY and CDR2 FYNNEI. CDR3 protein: CASSESTSGSGETQYF. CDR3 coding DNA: TGTGCCAGCAGTGAATCTACTAGCGGGAGCGGGGAGACCCAGTACTTC.

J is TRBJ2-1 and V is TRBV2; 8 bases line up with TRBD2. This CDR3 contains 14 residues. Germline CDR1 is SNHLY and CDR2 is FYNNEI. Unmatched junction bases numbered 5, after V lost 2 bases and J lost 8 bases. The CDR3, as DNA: TGTGCCAGCAGTGAACAGTCAGCGGGAGATGAGCAGTTCTTC. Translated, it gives CASSEQSAGDEQFF.

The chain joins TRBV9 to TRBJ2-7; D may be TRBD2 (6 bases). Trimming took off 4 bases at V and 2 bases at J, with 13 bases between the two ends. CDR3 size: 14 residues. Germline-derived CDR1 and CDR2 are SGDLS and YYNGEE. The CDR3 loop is CASSSTGTAYEQYF. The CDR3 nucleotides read TGTGCCAGCAGCTCGACCGGGACTGCCTACGAGCAGTACTTC.

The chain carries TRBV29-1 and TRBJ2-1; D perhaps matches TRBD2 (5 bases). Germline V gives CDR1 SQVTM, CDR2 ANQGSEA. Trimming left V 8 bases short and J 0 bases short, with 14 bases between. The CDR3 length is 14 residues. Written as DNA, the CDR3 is TGCAGCTGCCTAGGAGGAAGCTCCTACAATGAGCAGTTCTTC. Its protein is CSCLGGSSYNEQFF.

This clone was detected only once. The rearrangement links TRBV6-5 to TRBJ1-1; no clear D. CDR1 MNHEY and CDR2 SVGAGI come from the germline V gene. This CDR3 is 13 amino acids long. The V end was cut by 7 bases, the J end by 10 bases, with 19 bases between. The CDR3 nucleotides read TGTGCCAGCACCAACGGTTGGGTTTCGGGAGCTTTCTTT. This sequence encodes CASTNGWVSGAFF.

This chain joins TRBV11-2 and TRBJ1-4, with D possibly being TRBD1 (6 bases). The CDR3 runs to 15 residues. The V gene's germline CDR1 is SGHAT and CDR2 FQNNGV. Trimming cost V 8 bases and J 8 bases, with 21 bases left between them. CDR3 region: CASQTGLGVGEKLFF. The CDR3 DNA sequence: TGTGCCAGCCAGACAGGACTCGGTGTTGGAGAAAAACTGTTTTTT.